The clone carrying this TCR beta chain has just a few counts. The data derive from a study of patients and donors after allogeneic stem cell transplantation. In TCRdb, the RT-PCR reads were re-called with MiXCR into one record per CDR3 protein. This sample has 70,000 or so distinct CDR3 sequences, with roughly 29% found just once. This CDR3 spans 13 amino acids. The germline V gene has CDR1 DFQATT and CDR2 SNEGSKA (reference sequence). V lost 5 bases and J lost 6; bases outside the gene matches: 1. The chain uses TRBV20-1 and TRBJ1-6; 10 bases align to TRBD1. This receptor was identified in a human donor who was either an allogeneic HSCT recipient or a stem cell or donor lymphocyte infusion donor (not recorded which). It is not recorded whose cells these are; they may come from a transplant donor. The specimen sequenced was blood, either unsorted or a sorted T cell fraction (not recorded which). The DNA of the CDR3 is TGCAGTGCTGACAGGGGGCCTAATTCACCCCTCCACTTT. As protein: CSADRGPNSPLHF.